The 7 T cell receptor beta chains below all came from one sample that was sequenced in a study of shared clonotypes between healthy human individuals. Using immunoSEQ multiplex PCR, the repertoire was profiled, and TCRdb retains in-frame clones only, with some absent. The profile shows about 1.1 million clones, around three quarters of them singletons. The specimen sequenced was memory CD4+ T cells from PBMCs. Specified subset: CD45RA-negative fraction. Every receptor here comes from a man younger than 30 in good health. Some clones in this sample may be carry-over from other donors' samples.

This CDR3 is CASSLSGPGAPYEQYF. Written as DNA, the CDR3 is TGTGCCAGCAGCTTATCAGGGCCAGGGGCTCCCTACGAGCAGTACTTC. This rearrangement joins TRBV7-2 to TRBJ2-7; the D gene is possibly TRBD1 (6 bases). The CDR3 is 16 amino acids. V was pared by 2 bases and J by 2 bases, with 16 bases between. CDR1 is SGHTA and CDR2 is FQGNSA in the germline V gene.

This rearrangement joins TRBV7-7 to TRBJ2-3; the match to TRBD2 covers 10 bases. Per the germline V gene, CDR1 is SSHAT and CDR2 is FNYEAQ (reference sequence). Losses at the gene ends were 5 bases for V and 4 bases for J; bases not matched to a gene: 6. This CDR3 region has 15 residues. CDR3 coding DNA: TGTGCCAGCAGCACCGGACTAGCGGCAGCAGATACGCAGTATTTT. Its protein is CASSTGLAAADTQYF.

The chain joins TRBV5-1 to TRBJ2-5, with a weak D call TRBD2 (5 bases). Trimming removed 5 bases at V and 4 bases at J, with 24 bases between. Germline V gene lookup returns CDR1 SGHRS and CDR2 YFSETQ. This CDR3 region has 17 residues. The CDR3 coding sequence is TGCGCCAGCAGGCTTCCCGCGGACTCACGTTTAGGAGAGACCCAGTACTTC. Translating gives CASRLPADSRLGETQYF.

J is TRBJ2-3 and V is TRBV2; D is perhaps TRBD2 (6 bases). The CDR3 has 11 residues. Trimming took off 6 bases at V and 14 bases at J, with 15 bases between the two ends. Germline lookup yields CDR1 SNHLY and CDR2 FYNNEI. The CDR3, as DNA: TGTGCCAGCAGGGAGGGTACGGGACCGTATTTT. Its protein product is CASREGTGPYF.

The DNA of the CDR3 is TGTGCCATCGGATCCGCCTACTATGGCTACACCTTC. It codes for CAIGSAYYGYTF. The chain is built from TRBV10-3 and TRBJ1-2; D uncertain. V was clipped by 8 bases and J by 3 bases, with 10 bases between them. The CDR3 length is 12 residues. The V gene's germline CDR1 is ENHRY and CDR2 SYGVKD.

The chain is built from TRBV4-1 and TRBJ1-1; D remains ambiguous. This CDR3 has 10 residues. With 4 bases removed from V and 8 bases from J, the gap between germline ends came to 5 bases. The germline V gene has CDR1 MGHRA and CDR2 YSYEKL. Written as DNA, the CDR3 is TGCGCCAGCAGCCCCCGAGAAGCTTTCTTT. It is translated as CASSPREAFF.

Ten or more counts support this clone. This chain links TRBV2 with TRBJ1-1; D call uncertain. Germline loops: CDR1 SNHLY, CDR2 FYNNEI. Trimming stripped 4 bases from V and 5 bases from J, with 17 bases between. The CDR3 loop spans 15 amino acids. The CDR3 loop reads CASSGASGVGTEAFF. The CDR3 DNA follows: TGTGCCAGCAGTGGAGCCAGCGGGGTGGGAACTGAAGCTTTCTTT.